These 27 T cell receptor beta chains were sequenced from one sample in a study of cytomegalovirus exposure and HLA in healthy donors. Both 60 Vbeta primers and 13 Jbeta primers went into the PCR. Some clones are missing from TCRdb's copy, which holds only in-frame ones; the method was immunoSEQ multiplex PCR. Found here are 95,000 to 150,000 clones, roughly 80% of them singletons; the top ten hold 7% to 9.5%. Sequenced input: PBMCs. These receptors all stem from a man aged 25 to 40 in good health and CMV-seropositive.

The chain employs TRBV6-1 and TRBJ1-2, with 7 bases that match TRBD1. V gave up 2 bases and J gave up 14 bases; unmatched junction bases: 5. CDR1 and CDR2 (germline): MNHNS, SASEGT. This CDR3 comprises 11 residues. The CDR3 DNA sequence: TGTGCCAGCAGTGAAACTAGGGGGCGGACCTTC. Its translation: CASSETRGRTF.

The chain combines TRBV9 with TRBJ2-7; D is perhaps TRBD1 (5 bases). V was cut by 0 bases and J by 0 bases, with 7 bases left in between. CDR1 is SGDLS and CDR2 is YYNGEE in the germline V gene. The CDR3 consists of 14 residues. CDR3 sequence: CASSVGQSSYEQYF. The CDR3 DNA is TGTGCCAGCAGCGTAGGACAGAGCTCCTACGAGCAGTACTTC.

The chain combines TRBV27 with TRBJ1-2; TRBD1 agrees at 8 bases. Unmatched junction bases numbered 10, after V lost 1 base and J lost 3 bases. The germline V gene has CDR1 MNHEY and CDR2 SMNVEV (reference sequence). The CDR3 runs to 17 residues. The CDR3 reads CASSLFALDRVDYGYTF. The DNA of the CDR3 is TGTGCCAGCAGTTTATTTGCTTTGGACAGGGTAGACTATGGCTACACCTTC.

The chain joins TRBV18 to TRBJ2-2; a possible D gene is TRBD2 (6 bases). From germline, CDR1 is KGHSH and CDR2 LQKENI. Between the trimmed V and J ends, which lost 0 bases and 1 base, there was a span of 6 bases. CDR3 length: 15 residues. CDR3 in DNA: TGTGCCAGCTCACCACCGGGGGGGAACACCGGGGAGCTGTTTTTT. It codes for CASSPPGGNTGELFF.

This rearrangement joins TRBV7-9 to TRBJ2-5; TRBD2 aligns across 7 bases. With 2 bases clipped from V and 0 bases from J, the junction kept 12 bases outside the gene matches. CDR1 SEHNR and CDR2 FQNEAQ come from the germline V gene (reference sequence). This CDR3 region has 18 residues. The CDR3 DNA sequence: TGTGCCAGCAGCTTAACCCCCACCGGGACTATATACCAAGAGACCCAGTACTTC. Its translation: CASSLTPTGTIYQETQYF.

The J gene is TRBJ1-2, the V gene TRBV5-4; D might be TRBD1 (5 bases). The CDR3 totals 13 residues. V was cut by 0 bases and J by 6 bases, with 9 bases left in between. Per germline, CDR1 SGHNT and CDR2 YYREEE (reference sequence). CDR3 nucleotide sequence: TGTGCCAGCAGCTTGGGGGGGACTCATGGCTACACCTTC. Translating it yields CASSLGGTHGYTF.

The count of this clone is one. The rearrangement joins TRBV10-3 to TRBJ1-2, with D possibly matching TRBD1 (5 bases). The CDR3 runs 14 residues. The germline V gene has CDR1 ENHRY and CDR2 SYGVKD. V dropped 2 bases and J dropped 2 bases, with 9 bases sitting between them. In DNA, the CDR3 is TGTGCCATCAGTGAGGTGGGGCGGAACTATGGCTACACCTTC. Protein product: CAISEVGRNYGYTF.

J is TRBJ2-7 and V is TRBV11-2, with TRBD2 as a possible D gene (5 bases). CDR3 size: 13 residues. Trimming took off 1 base at V and 3 bases at J, with 7 bases between the two ends. Germline CDR1 reads SGHAT; CDR2 reads FQNNGV. The DNA for the CDR3 is TGTGCCAGCAGCTTAGTCGGGAACTACGAGCAGTACTTC. This translates into CASSLVGNYEQYF.

The chain has TRBV5-1 and TRBJ1-1; tentatively, D is TRBD1 (6 bases). Germline values: CDR1 SGHRS, CDR2 YFSETQ. The CDR3 consists of 17 residues. Trimming took 4 bases from V and 2 from J, leaving 21 bases between them. As DNA, the CDR3 is TGCGCCAGCAGCGCGCCCGACAGGCCAATCGATAACACTGAAGCTTTCTTT. This codes for CASSAPDRPIDNTEAFF.

V is TRBV30 and J is TRBJ2-7; D possibly corresponds to TRBD2 (6 bases). Germline assignment: CDR1 GTSNPN and CDR2 SVGIG (reference sequence). The CDR3 loop spans 16 amino acids. Trimming cost V 0 bases and J 2 bases, with 17 bases left between them. CDR3 sequence reads: CAWSVSWDSRTYEQYF. The CDR3 DNA reads as TGTGCCTGGAGTGTATCCTGGGACTCCAGAACCTACGAGCAGTACTTC. Looking up the rest from reference TRBV30 and TRBJ2-7 gives the full variable domain: SQTIHQWPATLVQPVGSPLSLECTVEGTSNPNLYWYRQAAGRGLQLLFYSVGIGQISSEVPQNLSASRPQDRQFILSSKKLLLSDSGFYLCAWSVSWDSRTYEQYFGPGTRLTVT.

This clone was seen a few times. This chain uses TRBV7-8 with TRBJ2-1, with D possibly TRBD2 on 6 matching bases. CDR1 and CDR2 from the germline V gene are SGHVS and FQNEAQ. The CDR3 runs to 16 residues. V gave up 4 bases and J gave up 7 bases, with 20 bases separating them. The CDR3 reads CASSSPTTSRGNEQFF. As DNA, the CDR3 is TGTGCCAGCAGCTCGCCTACGACTAGTCGAGGGAATGAGCAGTTCTTC.

This chain uses TRBV18 with TRBJ1-2; perhaps TRBD1 as D (5 bases). V lost 3 bases, J lost 1 base, and 12 bases lay in between. The germline V gene has CDR1 KGHSH and CDR2 LQKENI. The CDR3 consists of 15 residues. This CDR3 reads CASSPRSRGNYGYTF. The CDR3 DNA follows: TGTGCCAGCTCACCGCGGTCTAGGGGTAACTATGGCTACACCTTC.

V and J are TRBV6-6 and TRBJ1-1; no clear D. This CDR3 has 15 residues. V was cut by 5 bases and J by 0 bases, with 13 bases left in between. Germline V CDR1 and CDR2: MNHNY, SVGAGI (reference sequence). The CDR3 loop reads CASSTISVMNTEAFF. The CDR3 DNA is TGTGCCAGCAGTACCATCAGCGTTATGAACACTGAAGCTTTCTTT.

The chain is built from TRBV5-6 and TRBJ1-5; 12 nucleotides align to TRBD1. Germline lookup yields CDR1 SGHDT and CDR2 YYEEEE. This CDR3 comprises 19 residues. After removal of 2 bases from V and 0 bases from J, the junction contained 9 bases not matched to a gene. The CDR3 loop is CASSLGTGGAIYSNQPQHF. Here the CDR3 DNA reads TGTGCCAGCAGCTTAGGGACAGGGGGCGCGATCTATAGCAATCAGCCCCAGCATTTT.

The chain recombines TRBV4-1 with TRBJ2-2; D is perhaps TRBD1 (6 bases). The CDR3 is made up of 16 amino acids. Trimming pared 0 bases from V and 2 bases from J, leaving 10 bases between. Looked up from germline, CDR1 is MGHRA and CDR2 is YSYEKL. The DNA for the CDR3 is TGCGCCAGCAGCCAAGAGACCAGGGGTAACACCGGGGAGCTGTTTTTT. Translated: CASSQETRGNTGELFF.

The V and J genes are TRBV27 and TRBJ2-2, with D maybe TRBD2 (6 bases). Germline V gene lookup returns CDR1 MNHEY and CDR2 SMNVEV (reference sequence). The CDR3 is 17 amino acids. Trimming removed 2 bases from V and 3 bases from J, with 16 bases in between. The CDR3 region is CASSLALATLDTGELFF. CDR3 in DNA: TGTGCCAGCAGTTTAGCACTAGCAACTCTTGACACCGGGGAGCTGTTTTTT.

V gene TRBV19 combines with J gene TRBJ2-7; 10 bases fit TRBD1. CDR1 is LNHDA and CDR2 is SQIVND in the germline V gene (reference sequence). Trimming took 3 bases from V and 6 from J; bases not matched to a gene: 8. The CDR3 spans 15 residues. The CDR3 protein is CASSIRQGASFEQYF. The CDR3 DNA sequence: TGTGCCAGTAGTATCCGACAGGGGGCCTCTTTCGAGCAGTACTTC.

The chain couples TRBV29-1 to TRBJ2-3; unclear D gene. V lost 0 bases to trimming and J lost 2 bases, with 9 bases between them. CDR3 length: 14 residues. Germline V CDR1 and CDR2: SQVTM, ANQGSEA. CDR3 region: CSVEDGKSTDTQYF. CDR3 DNA: TGCAGCGTTGAAGATGGCAAATCCACAGATACGCAGTATTTT.

The chain has TRBV4-1 and TRBJ2-3; 12 nucleotides agree with TRBD2. The V segment lost 0 bases and the J segment 0 bases; nucleotides outside the gene matches: 13. This CDR3 spans 21 amino acids. CDR1 is MGHRA and CDR2 is YSYEKL in the germline V gene. The CDR3 sequence is CASSQDRGLAGHISSTDTQYF. CDR3 nucleotides: TGCGCCAGCAGCCAAGATCGGGGACTAGCGGGTCATATTTCTAGCACAGATACGCAGTATTTT.

The V and J genes are TRBV4-2 and TRBJ2-5; 9 bases match TRBD1. The CDR3 is made up of 16 amino acids. V was clipped by 1 base and J by 7 bases; unmatched bases: 10. Per the germline V gene, CDR1 is LGHNA and CDR2 is YNFKEQ. The chain's CDR3 is CASSQVLGTGFGTQYF. In DNA form, the CDR3 reads TGTGCCAGCAGCCAAGTCCTCGGGACAGGGTTTGGGACCCAGTACTTC.

The genes are TRBV9 and TRBJ2-1; D may be TRBD2 (5 bases). Between the trimmed V and J ends, which lost 0 bases and 2 bases, there was a span of 9 bases. CDR3 length equals 15 residues. Germline CDR1 is SGDLS and CDR2 is YYNGEE. The CDR3 DNA reads as TGTGCCAGCAGCGTAGAGAGGGCGCCCTACAATGAGCAGTTCTTC. It yields the protein CASSVERAPYNEQFF.

The chain carries TRBV5-1 and TRBJ1-1, with TRBD1 as a possible D gene (5 bases). Deletions cut 0 bases from V and 5 bases from J, with 14 bases between. The CDR3 sequence is 15 residues long. Germline CDR1 SGHRS, CDR2 YFSETQ. In nucleotides, the CDR3 is TGCGCCAGCAGCTTGGTATGGGAGGGGCGTACTGAAGCTTTCTTT. Translated, it gives CASSLVWEGRTEAFF.

The rearrangement joins TRBV28 to TRBJ2-7; the match to TRBD1 covers 8 bases. The length of the CDR3 is 12 residues. Losses at the gene ends were 7 bases for V and 7 bases for J; bases not matched to a gene: 6. Germline V lookup: CDR1 MDHEN, CDR2 SYDVKM. This CDR3 is CASISDRAEQYF. CDR3 in DNA: TGTGCCAGCATTTCGGACAGGGCTGAGCAGTACTTC.

The chain links TRBV29-1 to TRBJ1-1; 7 bases agree with TRBD1. The CDR3 is made up of 12 amino acids. Germline values: CDR1 SQVTM, CDR2 ANQGSEA. J gave up 7 bases and V 7 bases, and 9 bases lay outside the gene matches. The CDR3 sequence: CSASSPGGEAFF. CDR3 nucleotide sequence: TGCAGCGCCTCGAGCCCAGGGGGTGAAGCTTTCTTT.

The table lists this clone with a few counts. The V call is TRBV5-1, the J call TRBJ1-4; 7 bases are a match to TRBD1. This CDR3 comprises 15 residues. Looked up from germline, CDR1 is SGHRS and CDR2 is YFSETQ. With V trimmed by 3 bases and J by 0 bases, 2 bases remained unmatched. CDR3: CASSYQGATNEKLFF. The CDR3 DNA reads TGCGCCAGCAGCTATCAGGGGGCAACTAATGAAAAACTGTTTTTT.

In DNA, the CDR3 is TGCGCCAGCAGCTTGAGAGACGAGCAGTACTTC. This encodes CASSLRDEQYF. V is TRBV5-1 and J is TRBJ2-7; D gene unclear. This CDR3 is 11 amino acids long. Trimming took 1 base from V and 5 from J, leaving 4 bases between them. Germline V gene lookup returns CDR1 SGHRS and CDR2 YFSETQ. Combining the CDR3 with reference TRBV5-1 and TRBJ2-7 gives the whole variable domain KAGVTQTPRYLIKTRGQQVTLSCSPISGHRSVSWYQQTPGQGLQFLFEYFSETQRNKGNFPGRFSGRQFSNSRSEMNVSTLELGDSALYLCASSLRDEQYFGPGTRLTVT.

The CDR3 sequence: CASRERGATETQYF. For the CDR3, the DNA is TGTGCCAGCAGGGAGCGGGGGGCCACGGAGACCCAGTACTTC. The genes are TRBV14 and TRBJ2-5, with TRBD2 matching 9 bases. Trimming at V came to 6 bases and at J to 5 bases, leaving 7 bases not matched to a gene. The CDR3 length is 14 residues. Germline assignment: CDR1 SGHDN and CDR2 FVKESK.